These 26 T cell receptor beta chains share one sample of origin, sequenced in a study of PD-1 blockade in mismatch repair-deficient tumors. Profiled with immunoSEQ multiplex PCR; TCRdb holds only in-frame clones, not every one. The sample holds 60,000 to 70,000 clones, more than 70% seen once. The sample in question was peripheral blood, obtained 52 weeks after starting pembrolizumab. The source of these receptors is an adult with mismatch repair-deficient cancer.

In DNA form, the CDR3 reads TGTGCCAGCAGTTTATCCGGAGGGGTTCGTGAAAAACTGTTTTTT. Its translation is CASSLSGGVREKLFF. The chain couples TRBV28 to TRBJ1-4, with TRBD1 as a possible D gene (5 bases). Germline V gene lookup returns CDR1 MDHEN and CDR2 SYDVKM. Deletions cut 1 base from V and 7 bases from J, with 13 bases between. The CDR3 has 15 amino acids.

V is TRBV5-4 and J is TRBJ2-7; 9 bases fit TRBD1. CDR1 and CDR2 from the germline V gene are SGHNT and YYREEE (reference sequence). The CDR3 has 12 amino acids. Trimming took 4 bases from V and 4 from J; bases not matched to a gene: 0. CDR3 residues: CASSDRGYEQYF. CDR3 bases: TGTGCCAGCAGCGACAGGGGGTACGAGCAGTACTTC.

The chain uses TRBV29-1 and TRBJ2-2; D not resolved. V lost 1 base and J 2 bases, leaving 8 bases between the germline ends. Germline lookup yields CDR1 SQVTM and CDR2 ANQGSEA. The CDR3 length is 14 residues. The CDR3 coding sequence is TGCAGCGTTGAAGGGATTACAAACACCGGGGAGCTGTTTTTT. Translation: CSVEGITNTGELFF.

Here the CDR3 DNA reads TGTGCCATCGGGGTTGCCTACGAGCAGTACTTC. Translating gives CAIGVAYEQYF. The chain couples TRBV6-1 to TRBJ2-7; possible D gene TRBD2, 5 bases. Germline V gene lookup returns CDR1 MNHNS and CDR2 SASEGT. The CDR3 covers 11 residues. The ends were cut back, 10 bases at V and 2 bases at J, with 9 bases in the middle.

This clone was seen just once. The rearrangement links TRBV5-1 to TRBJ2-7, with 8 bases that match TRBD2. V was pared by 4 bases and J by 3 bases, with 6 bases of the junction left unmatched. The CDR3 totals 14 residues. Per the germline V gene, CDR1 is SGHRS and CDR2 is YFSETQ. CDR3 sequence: CASSLSGIGYEQYF. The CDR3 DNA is TGCGCCAGCAGCCTTAGCGGGATTGGCTACGAGCAGTACTTC.

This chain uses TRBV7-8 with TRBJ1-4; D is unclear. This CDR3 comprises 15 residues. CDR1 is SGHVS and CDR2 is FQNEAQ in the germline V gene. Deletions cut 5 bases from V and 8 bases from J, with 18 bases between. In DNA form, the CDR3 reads TGTGCCAGCAGCCCCGTGGAGAGGCGGCAGGAAAAACTGTTTTTT. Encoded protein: CASSPVERRQEKLFF. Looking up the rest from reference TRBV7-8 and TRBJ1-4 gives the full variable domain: GAGVSQSPRYKVAKRGQDVALRCDPISGHVSLFWYQQALGQGPEFLTYFQNEAQLDKSGLPSDRFFAERPEGSVSTLKIQRTQQEDSAVYLCASSPVERRQEKLFFGSGTQLSVL.

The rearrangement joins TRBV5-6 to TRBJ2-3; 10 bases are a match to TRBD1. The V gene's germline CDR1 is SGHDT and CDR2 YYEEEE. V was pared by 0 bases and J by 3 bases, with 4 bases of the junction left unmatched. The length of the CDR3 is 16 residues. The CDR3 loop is CASSLDGTGETDTQYF. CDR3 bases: TGTGCCAGCAGCTTGGATGGGACAGGGGAGACAGATACGCAGTATTTT.

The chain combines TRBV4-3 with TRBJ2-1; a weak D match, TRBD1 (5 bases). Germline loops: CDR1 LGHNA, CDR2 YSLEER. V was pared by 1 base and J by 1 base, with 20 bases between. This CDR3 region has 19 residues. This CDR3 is CASSQGDTSGFRSYNEQFF. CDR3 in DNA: TGCGCCAGCAGCCAAGGTGATACGTCAGGGTTTAGGTCCTACAATGAGCAGTTCTTC.

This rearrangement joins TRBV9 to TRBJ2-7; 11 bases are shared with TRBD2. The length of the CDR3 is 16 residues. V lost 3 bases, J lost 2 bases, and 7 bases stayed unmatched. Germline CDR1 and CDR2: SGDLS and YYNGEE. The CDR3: CASSGVAGGRAYEQYF. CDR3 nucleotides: TGTGCCAGCAGCGGGGTAGCGGGAGGGCGAGCCTACGAGCAGTACTTC. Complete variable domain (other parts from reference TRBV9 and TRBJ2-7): DSGVTQTPKHLITATGQRVTLRCSPRSGDLSVYWYQQSLDQGLQFLIQYYNGEERAKGNILERFSAQQFPDLHSELNLSSLELGDSALYFCASSGVAGGRAYEQYFGPGTRLTVT.

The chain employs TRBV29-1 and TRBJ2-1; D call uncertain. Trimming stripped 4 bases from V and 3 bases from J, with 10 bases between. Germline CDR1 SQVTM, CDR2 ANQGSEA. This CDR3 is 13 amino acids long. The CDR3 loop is CSVVWPNYNEQFF. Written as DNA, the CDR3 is TGCAGCGTTGTGTGGCCCAACTACAATGAGCAGTTCTTC.

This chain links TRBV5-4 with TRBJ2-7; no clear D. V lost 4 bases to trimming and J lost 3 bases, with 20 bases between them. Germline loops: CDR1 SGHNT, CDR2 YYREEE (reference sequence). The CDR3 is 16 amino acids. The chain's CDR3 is CASSPPDGTGFYEQYF. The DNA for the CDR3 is TGTGCCAGCAGCCCCCCCGACGGCACTGGATTCTACGAGCAGTACTTC.

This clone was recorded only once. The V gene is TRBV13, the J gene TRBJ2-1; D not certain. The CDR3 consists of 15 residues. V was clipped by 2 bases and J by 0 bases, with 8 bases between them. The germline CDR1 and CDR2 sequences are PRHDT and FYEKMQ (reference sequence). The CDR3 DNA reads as TGTGCCAGCAGCTTACTAAGGAGCTCCTACAATGAGCAGTTCTTC. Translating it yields CASSLLRSSYNEQFF.

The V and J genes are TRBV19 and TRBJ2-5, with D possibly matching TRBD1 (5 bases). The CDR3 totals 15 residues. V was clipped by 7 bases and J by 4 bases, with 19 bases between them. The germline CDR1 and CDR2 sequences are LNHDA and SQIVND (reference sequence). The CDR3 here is CASKLQGGARETQYF. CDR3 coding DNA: TGTGCCAGTAAGCTCCAGGGTGGGGCGCGAGAGACCCAGTACTTC.

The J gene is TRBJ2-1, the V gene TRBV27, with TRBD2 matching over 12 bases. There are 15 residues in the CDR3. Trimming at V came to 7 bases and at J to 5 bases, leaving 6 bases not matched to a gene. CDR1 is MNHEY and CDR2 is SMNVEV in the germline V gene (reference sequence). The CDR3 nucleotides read TGTGCCAGCACCCGGGGGACTAGCGGGCACAATGAGCAGTTCTTC. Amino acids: CASTRGTSGHNEQFF.

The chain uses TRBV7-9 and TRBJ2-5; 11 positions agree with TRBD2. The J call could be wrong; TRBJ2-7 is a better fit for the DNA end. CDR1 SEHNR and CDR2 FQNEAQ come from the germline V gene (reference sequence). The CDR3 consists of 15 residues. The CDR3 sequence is CASSLQLAGDYEQYF. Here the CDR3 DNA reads TGTGCCAGCAGCTTACAACTAGCGGGAGACTACGAGCAGTACTTC.

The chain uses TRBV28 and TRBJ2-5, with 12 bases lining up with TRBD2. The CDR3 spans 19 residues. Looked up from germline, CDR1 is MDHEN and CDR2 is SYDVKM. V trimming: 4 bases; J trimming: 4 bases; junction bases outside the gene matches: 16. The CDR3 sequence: CASSSPRTSGARSTETQYF. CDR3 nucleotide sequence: TGTGCCAGCAGTTCGCCGAGGACTAGCGGGGCACGATCCACAGAGACCCAGTACTTC.

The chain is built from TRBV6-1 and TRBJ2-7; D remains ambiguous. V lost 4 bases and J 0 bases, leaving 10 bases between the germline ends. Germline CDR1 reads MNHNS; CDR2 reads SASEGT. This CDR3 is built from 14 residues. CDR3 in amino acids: CASSGATYSYEQYF. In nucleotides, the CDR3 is TGTGCCAGCAGTGGGGCGACGTACTCCTACGAGCAGTACTTC.

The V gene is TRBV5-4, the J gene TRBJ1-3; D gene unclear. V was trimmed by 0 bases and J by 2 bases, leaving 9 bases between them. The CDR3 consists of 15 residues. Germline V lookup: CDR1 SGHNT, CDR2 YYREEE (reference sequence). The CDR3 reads CASSLAAGPGNTIYF. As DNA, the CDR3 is TGTGCCAGCAGCTTGGCGGCAGGCCCTGGAAACACCATATATTTT.

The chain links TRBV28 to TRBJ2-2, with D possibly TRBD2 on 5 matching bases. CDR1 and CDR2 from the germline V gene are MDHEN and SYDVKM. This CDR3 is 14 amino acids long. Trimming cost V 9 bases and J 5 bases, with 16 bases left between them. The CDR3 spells CASHGERRTGELFF. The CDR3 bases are TGTGCCAGTCACGGTGAGCGGCGAACCGGGGAGCTGTTTTTT.

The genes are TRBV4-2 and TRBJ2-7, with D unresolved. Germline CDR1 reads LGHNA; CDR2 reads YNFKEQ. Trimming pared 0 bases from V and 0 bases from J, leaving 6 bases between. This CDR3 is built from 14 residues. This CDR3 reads CASSQDRLSYEQYF. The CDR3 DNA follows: TGTGCCAGCAGCCAAGATCGTCTCTCCTACGAGCAGTACTTC.

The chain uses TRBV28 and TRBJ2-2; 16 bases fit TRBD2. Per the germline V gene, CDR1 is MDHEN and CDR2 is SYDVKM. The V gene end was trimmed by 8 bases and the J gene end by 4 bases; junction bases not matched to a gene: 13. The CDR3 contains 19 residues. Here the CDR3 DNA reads TGTGCCAGCTTTCCTTGGGGACTAGCGGGAGGGCCGGGCACCGGGGAGCTGTTTTTT. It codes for CASFPWGLAGGPGTGELFF. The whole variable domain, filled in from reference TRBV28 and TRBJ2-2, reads DVKVTQSSRYLVKRTGEKVFLECVQDMDHENMFWYRQDPGLGLRLIYFSYDVKMKEKGDIPEGYSVSREKKERFSLILESASTNQTSMYLCASFPWGLAGGPGTGELFFGEGSRLTVL.

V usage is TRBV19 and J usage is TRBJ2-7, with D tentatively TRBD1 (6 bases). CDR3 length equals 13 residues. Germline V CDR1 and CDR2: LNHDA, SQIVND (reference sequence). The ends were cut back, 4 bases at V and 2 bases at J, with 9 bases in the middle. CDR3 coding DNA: TGTGCCAGTAGTAGCGACAGGCCCTACGAGCAGTACTTC. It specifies CASSSDRPYEQYF.

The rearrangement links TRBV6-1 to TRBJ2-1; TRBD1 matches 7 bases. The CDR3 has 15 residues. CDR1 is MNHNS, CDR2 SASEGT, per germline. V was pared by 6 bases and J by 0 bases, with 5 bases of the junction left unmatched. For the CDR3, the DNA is TGTGCCAGCAGGACGGACAGGATCTCCTACAATGAGCAGTTCTTC. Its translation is CASRTDRISYNEQFF.

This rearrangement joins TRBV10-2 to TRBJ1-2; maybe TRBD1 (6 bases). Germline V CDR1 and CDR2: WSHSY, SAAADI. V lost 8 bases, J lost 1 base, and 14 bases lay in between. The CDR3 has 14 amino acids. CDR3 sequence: CASWAGDINYGYTF. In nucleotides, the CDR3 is TGCGCCAGCTGGGCAGGGGATATTAACTATGGCTACACCTTC.

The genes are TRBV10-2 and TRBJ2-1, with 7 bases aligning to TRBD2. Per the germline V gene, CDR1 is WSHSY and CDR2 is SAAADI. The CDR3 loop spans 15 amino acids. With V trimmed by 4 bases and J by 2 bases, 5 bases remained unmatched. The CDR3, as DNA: TGCGCCAGCAGTGGGGGAGGGCCGGCCTACAATGAGCAGTTCTTC. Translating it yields CASSGGGPAYNEQFF.

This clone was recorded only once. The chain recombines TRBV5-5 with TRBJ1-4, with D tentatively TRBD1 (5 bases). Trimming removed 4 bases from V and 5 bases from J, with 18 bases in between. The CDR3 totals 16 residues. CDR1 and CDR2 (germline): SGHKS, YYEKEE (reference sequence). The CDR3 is CASSRRGRSENEKLFF. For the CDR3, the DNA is TGTGCCAGCAGCCGAAGGGGAAGGTCAGAAAATGAAAAACTGTTTTTT.